This T cell receptor (beta chain) is drawn from a study of OX40 agonist ivuxolimab in advanced cancers. Study context: Past anti-PD-1, anti-PD-L1 or anti-CTLA-4 therapy was accepted, and 40% to 50% had received some.

Repertoires were generated with immunoSEQ multiplex PCR, while TCRdb's copy carries only in-frame clones and drops some. This sample yields 70,000 to 95,000 clones, of which 84% are seen a single time; 1.1% belongs to the top ten. Study findings and constraints: Relative to CD4+, CD8+ T cells held more expanded clones on average.

On this clone: Its antigen is as yet unknown. Other nucleotide sequences from this sample produce the same CDR3.

Per the germline V gene, CDR1 is LGHNA and CDR2 is YSLEER. The V and J ends lost 0 bases and 3 bases respectively, with 5 bases between them. The CDR3 is made up of 14 amino acids. The starting material was CD4+ or CD8+ T cells sorted from blood, obtained in a trial of the OX40 agonist ivuxolimab. The chain couples TRBV4-3 to TRBJ2-2; D is unclear. This TCR was sampled from an adult with an advanced solid tumor such as melanoma, head and neck, liver or kidney cancer. This chain's CDR3 is CASSQDRYTGELFF. CDR3 sequence (DNA): TGCGCCAGCAGCCAAGATCGTTACACCGGGGAGCTGTTTTTT.